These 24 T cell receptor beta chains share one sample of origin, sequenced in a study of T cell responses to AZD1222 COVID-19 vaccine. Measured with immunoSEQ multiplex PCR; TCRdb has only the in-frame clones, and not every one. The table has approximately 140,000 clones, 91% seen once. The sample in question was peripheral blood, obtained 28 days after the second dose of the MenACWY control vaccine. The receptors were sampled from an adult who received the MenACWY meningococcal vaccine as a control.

Written as DNA, the CDR3 is TGTGCCAGATCCCGGGACAGGAATGAAAAACTGTTTTTT. It yields the protein CARSRDRNEKLFF. The chain couples TRBV2 to TRBJ1-4, with 8 bases fitting TRBD1. From germline, CDR1 is SNHLY and CDR2 FYNNEI. This CDR3 is 13 amino acids long. After removal of 9 bases from V and 5 bases from J, the junction contained 5 bases not matched to a gene.

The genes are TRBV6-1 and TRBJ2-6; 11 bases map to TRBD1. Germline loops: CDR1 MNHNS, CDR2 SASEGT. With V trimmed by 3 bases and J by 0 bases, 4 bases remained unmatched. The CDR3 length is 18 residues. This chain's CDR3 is CASSETGTGGSGANVLTF. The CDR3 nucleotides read TGTGCCAGCAGTGAGACCGGGACAGGGGGCTCTGGGGCCAACGTCCTGACTTTC.

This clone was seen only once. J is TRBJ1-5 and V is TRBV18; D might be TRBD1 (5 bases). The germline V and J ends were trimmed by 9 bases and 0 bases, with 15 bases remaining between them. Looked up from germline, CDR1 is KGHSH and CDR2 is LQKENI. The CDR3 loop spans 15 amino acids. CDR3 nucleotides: TGTGCCAGTTCAAGGGGAGACAATAGCAATCAGCCCCAGCATTTT. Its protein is CASSRGDNSNQPQHF.

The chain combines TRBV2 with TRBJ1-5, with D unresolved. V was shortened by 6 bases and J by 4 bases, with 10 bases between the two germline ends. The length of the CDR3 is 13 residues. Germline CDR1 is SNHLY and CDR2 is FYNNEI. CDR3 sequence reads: CASSGVGNQPQHF. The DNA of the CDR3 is TGTGCCAGCAGCGGTGTGGGGAATCAGCCCCAGCATTTT.

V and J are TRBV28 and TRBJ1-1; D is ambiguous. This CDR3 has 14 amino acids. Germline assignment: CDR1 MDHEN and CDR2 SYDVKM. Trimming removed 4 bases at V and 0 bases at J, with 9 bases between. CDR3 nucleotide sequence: TGTGCCAGCAGTTCGCATGTCATGAACACTGAAGCTTTCTTT. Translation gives CASSSHVMNTEAFF.

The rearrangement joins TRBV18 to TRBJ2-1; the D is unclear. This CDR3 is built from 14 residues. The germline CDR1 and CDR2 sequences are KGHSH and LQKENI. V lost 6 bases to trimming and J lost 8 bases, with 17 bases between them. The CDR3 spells CASSPTTFTHEQFF. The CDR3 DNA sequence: TGTGCCAGCTCCCCCACCACATTCACCCATGAGCAGTTCTTC.

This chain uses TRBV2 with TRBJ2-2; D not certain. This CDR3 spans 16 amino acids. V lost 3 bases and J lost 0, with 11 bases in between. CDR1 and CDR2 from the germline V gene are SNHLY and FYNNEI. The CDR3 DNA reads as TGTGCCAGCAGTGACCTAGGAGCTCCGAACACCGGGGAGCTGTTTTTT. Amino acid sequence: CASSDLGAPNTGELFF.

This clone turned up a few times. The CDR3 region is CASSGPQGGTDTQYF. CDR3 in DNA: TGTGCCAGCTCGGGGCCCCAAGGTGGGACAGATACGCAGTATTTT. The chain combines TRBV2 with TRBJ2-3, with D perhaps matching TRBD1 or TRBD2 (5 bases each). Germline CDR1 is SNHLY and CDR2 is FYNNEI. CDR3 length: 15 residues. V was pared by 8 bases and J by 3 bases, with 18 bases between.

As DNA, the CDR3 is TGTGCCAGCAGCCTGACCACGGGGGGGGTGCACGAGCAGTACTTC. It codes for CASSLTTGGVHEQYF. The chain employs TRBV16 and TRBJ2-7; 8 bases are a match to TRBD2. The CDR3 extends over 15 amino acids. Trimming took 4 bases from V and 5 from J; bases not matched to a gene: 10. Germline assignment: CDR1 KGHSY and CDR2 FQNENV.

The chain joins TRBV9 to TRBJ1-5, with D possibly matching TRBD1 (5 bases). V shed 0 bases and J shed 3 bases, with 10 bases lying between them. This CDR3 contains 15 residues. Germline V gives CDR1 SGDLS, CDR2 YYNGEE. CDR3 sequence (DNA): TGTGCCAGCAGCGTAGGTGCCAGGGACAATCAGCCCCAGCATTTT. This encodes CASSVGARDNQPQHF. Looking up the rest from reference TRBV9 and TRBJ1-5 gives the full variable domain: DSGVTQTPKHLITATGQRVTLRCSPRSGDLSVYWYQQSLDQGLQFLIQYYNGEERAKGNILERFSAQQFPDLHSELNLSSLELGDSALYFCASSVGARDNQPQHFGDGTRLSIL.

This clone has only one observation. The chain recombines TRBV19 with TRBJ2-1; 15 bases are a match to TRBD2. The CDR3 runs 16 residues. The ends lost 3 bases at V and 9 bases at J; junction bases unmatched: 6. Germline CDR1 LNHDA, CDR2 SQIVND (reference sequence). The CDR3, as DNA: TGTGCCAGTAGTATCCGGACTAGCGGGAGGGCGAGTGAGCAGTTCTTC. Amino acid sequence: CASSIRTSGRASEQFF.

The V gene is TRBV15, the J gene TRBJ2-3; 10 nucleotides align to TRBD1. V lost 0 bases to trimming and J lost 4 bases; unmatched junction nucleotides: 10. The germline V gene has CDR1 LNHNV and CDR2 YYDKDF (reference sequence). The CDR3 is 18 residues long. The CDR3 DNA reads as TGTGCCACCAGCAGAGAGCGGGGGACAGGGGTAGGCCCAGATACGCAGTATTTT. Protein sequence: CATSRERGTGVGPDTQYF. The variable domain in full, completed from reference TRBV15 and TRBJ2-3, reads DAMVIQNPRYQVTQFGKPVTLSCSQTLNHNVMYWYQQKSSQAPKLLFHYYDKDFNNEADTPDNFQSRRPNTSFCFLDIRSPGLGDTAMYLCATSRERGTGVGPDTQYFGPGTRLTVL.

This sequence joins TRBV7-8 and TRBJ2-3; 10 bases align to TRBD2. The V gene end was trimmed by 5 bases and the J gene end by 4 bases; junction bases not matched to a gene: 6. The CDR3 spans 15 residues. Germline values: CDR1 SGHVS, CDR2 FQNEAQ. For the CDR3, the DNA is TGTGCCAGCAGCGATAGCGGGGGGCGGGCAGATACGCAGTATTTT. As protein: CASSDSGGRADTQYF.

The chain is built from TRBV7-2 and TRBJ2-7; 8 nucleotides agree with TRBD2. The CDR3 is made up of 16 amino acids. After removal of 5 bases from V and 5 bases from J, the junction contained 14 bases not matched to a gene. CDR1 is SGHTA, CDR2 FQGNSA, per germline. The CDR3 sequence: CASSADLSGSVHEQYF. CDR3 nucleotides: TGTGCCAGCAGCGCCGACCTAAGCGGGAGCGTCCACGAGCAGTACTTC. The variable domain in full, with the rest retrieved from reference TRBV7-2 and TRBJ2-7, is GAGVSQSPSNKVTEKGKDVELRCDPISGHTALYWYRQSLGQGLEFLIYFQGNSAPDKSGLPSDRFSAERTGGSVSTLTIQRTQQEDSAVYLCASSADLSGSVHEQYFGPGTRLTVT.

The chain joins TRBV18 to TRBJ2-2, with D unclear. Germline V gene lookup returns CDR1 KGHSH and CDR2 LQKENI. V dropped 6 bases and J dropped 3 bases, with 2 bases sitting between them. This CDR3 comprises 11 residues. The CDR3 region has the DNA TGTGCCAGCTCCGACACCGGGGAGCTGTTTTTT. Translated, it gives CASSDTGELFF.

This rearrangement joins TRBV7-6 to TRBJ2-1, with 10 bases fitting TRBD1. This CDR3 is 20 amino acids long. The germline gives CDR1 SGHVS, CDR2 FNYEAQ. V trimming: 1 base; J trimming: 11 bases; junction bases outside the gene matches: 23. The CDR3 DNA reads TGTGCCAGCAGCTTAGTCGTTGCGGGACAGGGGTCGACTGCCGGTCAAAAGCAGTTCTTC. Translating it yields CASSLVVAGQGSTAGQKQFF. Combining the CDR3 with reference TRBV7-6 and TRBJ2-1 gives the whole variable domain GAGVSQSPRYKVTKRGQDVALRCDPISGHVSLYWYRQALGQGPEFLTYFNYEAQQDKSGLPNDRFSAERPEGSISTLTIQRTEQRDSAMYRCASSLVVAGQGSTAGQKQFFGPGTRLTVL.

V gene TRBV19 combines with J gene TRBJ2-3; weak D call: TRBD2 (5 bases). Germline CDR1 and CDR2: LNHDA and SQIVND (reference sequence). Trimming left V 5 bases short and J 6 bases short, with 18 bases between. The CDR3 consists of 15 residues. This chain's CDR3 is CASSPTAEAKDTQYF. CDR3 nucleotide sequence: TGTGCCAGTAGTCCCACCGCGGAGGCCAAGGATACGCAGTATTTT.

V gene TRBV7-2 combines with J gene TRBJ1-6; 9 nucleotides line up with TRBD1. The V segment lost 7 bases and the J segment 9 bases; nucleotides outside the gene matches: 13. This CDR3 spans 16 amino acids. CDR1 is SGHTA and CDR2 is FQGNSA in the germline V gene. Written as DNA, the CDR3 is TGTGCCAGCACCTTTTCGGGGACAGGGCGCGGTTCACCCCTCCACTTT. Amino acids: CASTFSGTGRGSPLHF.

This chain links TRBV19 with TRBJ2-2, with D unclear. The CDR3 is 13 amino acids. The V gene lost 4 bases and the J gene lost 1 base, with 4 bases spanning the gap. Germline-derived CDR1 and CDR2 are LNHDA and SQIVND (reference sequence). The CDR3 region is CASSKGNTGELFF. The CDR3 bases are TGTGCCAGTAGTAAGGGGAACACCGGGGAGCTGTTTTTT.

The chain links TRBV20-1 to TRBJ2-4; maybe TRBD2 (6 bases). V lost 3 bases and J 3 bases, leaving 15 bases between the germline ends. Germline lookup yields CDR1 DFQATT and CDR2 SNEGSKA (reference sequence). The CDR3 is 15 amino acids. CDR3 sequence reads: CSASGPTRDKNIQYF. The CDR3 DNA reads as TGCAGTGCTAGTGGACCGACTAGAGACAAAAACATTCAGTACTTC.

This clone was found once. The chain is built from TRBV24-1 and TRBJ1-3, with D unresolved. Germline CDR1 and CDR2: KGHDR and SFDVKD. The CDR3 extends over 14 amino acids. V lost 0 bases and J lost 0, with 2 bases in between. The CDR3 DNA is TGTGCCACCAGTGATTTGCGCTCTGGAAACACCATATATTTT. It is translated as CATSDLRSGNTIYF.

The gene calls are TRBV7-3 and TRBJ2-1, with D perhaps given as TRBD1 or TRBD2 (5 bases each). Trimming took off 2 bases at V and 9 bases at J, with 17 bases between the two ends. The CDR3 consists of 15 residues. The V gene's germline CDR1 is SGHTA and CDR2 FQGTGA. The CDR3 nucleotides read TGTGCCAGCAGCTTAGCGTCCGGGACCCCCTTTGAGCAGTTCTTC. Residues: CASSLASGTPFEQFF. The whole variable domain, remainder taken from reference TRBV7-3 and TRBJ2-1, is GAGVSQTPSNKVTEKGKYVELRCDPISGHTALYWYRQSLGQGPEFLIYFQGTGAADDSGLPNDRFFAVRPEGSVSTLKIQRTERGDSAVYLCASSLASGTPFEQFFGPGTRLTVL.

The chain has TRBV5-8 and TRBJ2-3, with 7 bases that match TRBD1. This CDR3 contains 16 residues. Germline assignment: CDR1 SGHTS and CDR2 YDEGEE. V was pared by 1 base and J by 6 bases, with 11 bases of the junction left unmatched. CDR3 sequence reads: CASSLPGQLISDTQYF. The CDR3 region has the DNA TGTGCCAGCAGCTTGCCGGGACAGCTAATAAGTGATACGCAGTATTTT.

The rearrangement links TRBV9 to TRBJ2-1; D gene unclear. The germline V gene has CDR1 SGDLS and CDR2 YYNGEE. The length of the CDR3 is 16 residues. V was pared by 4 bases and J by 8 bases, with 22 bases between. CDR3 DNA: TGTGCCAGCAGCCCGCATTTTGGCCCTACTTCCGATGAGCAGTTCTTC. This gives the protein CASSPHFGPTSDEQFF.